The TCR beta chain described here comes from a study of cytomegalovirus exposure and HLA in healthy donors. Study context: From 150 million to 200 million T cells, an earlier analysis saw 110 million or so unique TCR beta sequences.

Trimming left V 8 bases short and J 1 base short, with 14 bases between. The CDR3 has 14 residues. The germline V gene has CDR1 MDHEN and CDR2 SYDVKM. Of note for this clone: Its target is unknown.

Primers for the PCR totalled 60 Vbeta and 13 Jbeta. Method: immunoSEQ multiplex PCR; TCRdb's copy keeps in-frame clones and lacks some. Of under 100,000 clones in the sample, 70% were seen once. Study-level findings and limits: Some segments of the V type, notably TRBV6-2 and TRBV6-3, were excluded as indistinguishable. Rare sequences made up most TCRs, while some public TCRs were found in many donors.

Specimen: PBMCs. The TCR originated in a woman between 45 and 65 years old in good health and CMV-seropositive. The J gene is TRBJ1-1, the V gene TRBV28; D gene unclear. The CDR3 is CASGGRTPNTEAFF. CDR3 sequence (DNA): TGTGCCAGCGGCGGGAGGACCCCGAACACTGAAGCTTTCTTT. The variable domain in full, completed from reference TRBV28 and TRBJ1-1, reads DVKVTQSSRYLVKRTGEKVFLECVQDMDHENMFWYRQDPGLGLRLIYFSYDVKMKEKGDIPEGYSVSREKKERFSLILESASTNQTSMYLCASGGRTPNTEAFFGQGTRLTVV.